The table lists the clone carrying this T cell receptor beta chain with many counts. TCRdb ran MiXCR on the 5' RACE reads and lists one entry per CDR3 protein. The repertoire includes roughly 350,000 distinct CDR3 sequences, roughly 4.3% of them detected once, and around 23% sits in the top ten. Germline V CDR1 and CDR2: SGHRS, YFSETQ. V was clipped by 5 bases and J by 6 bases, with 18 bases between them. This CDR3 contains 15 residues. The sample comes from a study of T cells after yellow fever vaccination. The chain employs TRBV5-1 and TRBJ2-1; D gene unclear. The clonotype was recovered from a young man who received the YFV17D yellow fever vaccine. This specimen consisted of PBMCs, obtained 5 days after the yellow fever booster vaccination. The CDR3 DNA follows: TGCGCCAGCAGGTGGAGTCCGAGTAGGGTCAATGAGCAGTTCTTC. Protein product: CASRWSPSRVNEQFF.